The 29 T cell receptor beta chains below come from one sample, sequenced in a study of shared clonotypes between healthy human individuals. The repertoire was sequenced with immunoSEQ multiplex PCR; TCRdb's copy has only in-frame clones and lacks some. The sample consists of 98,000 or so clones, more than 65% of them appearing once. Sequenced material: memory CD8+ T cells sorted from blood. Subset: CD45RO+ cells pooled with CCR7-negative TemRA cells. The receptors stem from a woman aged 25 to 45 in good health.

The sample holds a few counts of this clone. This rearrangement joins TRBV5-1 to TRBJ2-1, with 10 bases matching TRBD2. The junction had 5 bases not matched to a gene; V was cut back by 0 bases and J by 8 bases. The CDR3 extends over 15 amino acids. Germline assignment: CDR1 SGHRS and CDR2 YFSETQ. Here the CDR3 reads CASSLGASGSDEQFF. The CDR3 nucleotides are TGCGCCAGCAGCTTGGGTGCTAGCGGGAGCGATGAGCAGTTCTTC.

This clone was observed once. The chain uses TRBV19 and TRBJ2-7; possibly TRBD2 for D (6 bases). V lost 5 bases and J lost 4, with 24 bases in between. The CDR3 length is 17 residues. Germline V gene sequence: CDR1 LNHDA, CDR2 SQIVND (reference sequence). For the CDR3, the DNA is TGTGCCAGTAGTTCCAGTCCGAACCTAGCGATGAGGTACGAGCAGTACTTC. Translated, it gives CASSSSPNLAMRYEQYF.

This rearrangement joins TRBV6-1 to TRBJ2-7, with a weak D call TRBD2 (5 bases). This CDR3 region has 15 residues. V was clipped by 5 bases and J by 2 bases, with 16 bases between them. The germline V gene encodes CDR1 MNHNS and CDR2 SASEGT. The CDR3 loop reads CASSSGIALAYEQYF. The CDR3 coding sequence is TGTGCCAGCAGTTCCGGGATAGCGCTCGCCTACGAGCAGTACTTC.

V and J are TRBV4-1 and TRBJ1-1; D is undetermined. This CDR3 is 15 amino acids long. Trimming pared 3 bases from V and 0 bases from J, leaving 11 bases between. Looked up from germline, CDR1 is MGHRA and CDR2 is YSYEKL. CDR3 protein: CASSQGGPLNTEAFF. In nucleotides, the CDR3 is TGCGCCAGCAGCCAGGGTGGGCCGCTGAACACTGAAGCTTTCTTT.

The chain links TRBV5-4 to TRBJ1-1; D is perhaps TRBD1 (5 bases). This CDR3 region has 13 residues. V was clipped by 4 bases and J by 3 bases, with 10 bases between them. Germline CDR1 is SGHNT and CDR2 is YYREEE (reference sequence). DNA for the CDR3: TGTGCCAGCAGCGGAGGGGTGTACACTGAAGCTTTCTTT. Its translation is CASSGGVYTEAFF.

The genes are TRBV5-4 and TRBJ2-7; TRBD2 aligns across 7 bases. V dropped 3 bases and J dropped 4; count of bases not matched to a gene: 13. This CDR3 comprises 16 residues. Looked up from germline, CDR1 is SGHNT and CDR2 is YYREEE (reference sequence). The CDR3: CASSWGQAGVAYEQYF. CDR3 DNA sequence: TGTGCCAGCAGCTGGGGTCAGGCGGGAGTAGCGTACGAGCAGTACTTC.

The chain has TRBV6-5 and TRBJ2-1; 7 bases are shared with TRBD2. This CDR3 contains 14 residues. V lost 4 bases to trimming and J lost 7 bases; unmatched junction nucleotides: 7. The germline V gene encodes CDR1 MNHEY and CDR2 SVGAGI. CDR3 coding DNA: TGTGCCAGCAGTTTAAGCGGGATTGGGAATGAGCAGTTCTTC. This encodes CASSLSGIGNEQFF.

The gene calls are TRBV4-1 and TRBJ2-3; TRBD1 agrees at 8 bases. Germline V gene data show CDR1 as MGHRA and CDR2 as YSYEKL. The V segment lost 2 bases and the J segment 3 bases; nucleotides outside the gene matches: 10. The CDR3 totals 17 residues. CDR3 DNA sequence: TGCGCCAGCAGCCAAACCCTGGGACAGGTCGGTACAGATACGCAGTATTTT. Its protein product is CASSQTLGQVGTDTQYF.

V gene TRBV4-1 combines with J gene TRBJ1-2; a possible D gene is TRBD1 (6 bases). V lost 0 bases and J lost 5, with 13 bases in between. Germline loops: CDR1 MGHRA, CDR2 YSYEKL. The CDR3 length is 15 residues. The DNA for the CDR3 is TGCGCCAGCAGCCAAGATGGCGGACAGCAGTATGGCTACACCTTC. It codes for CASSQDGGQQYGYTF.

V usage is TRBV6-5 and J usage is TRBJ2-7; the D call may be TRBD1 or TRBD2 (7 bases each). With 3 bases removed from V and 5 bases from J, the gap between germline ends came to 17 bases. The germline V gene has CDR1 MNHEY and CDR2 SVGAGI. The CDR3 totals 15 residues. The CDR3 nucleotides read TGTGCCAGCAGTTATTCCGCAGGGGGGGTCCACGAGCAGTACTTC. This sequence encodes CASSYSAGGVHEQYF.

The chain carries TRBV30 and TRBJ1-2; D is undetermined. Germline loops: CDR1 GTSNPN, CDR2 SVGIG (reference sequence). V was shortened by 1 base and J by 8 bases, with 17 bases between the two germline ends. The CDR3 is made up of 14 amino acids. The CDR3 here is CAWSGTQESGGYTF. The CDR3 coding sequence is TGTGCCTGGAGTGGAACACAAGAATCGGGCGGCTACACCTTC.

This clone has just one count. This chain joins TRBV4-1 and TRBJ2-3, with D perhaps matching TRBD2 (6 bases). The V gene lost 4 bases and the J gene lost 2 bases, with 13 bases spanning the gap. The CDR3 spans 15 residues. Germline CDR1 MGHRA, CDR2 YSYEKL. CDR3 DNA sequence: TGCGCCAGCAGCCTTCGGGCGGGGATCACAGATACGCAGTATTTT. This gives the protein CASSLRAGITDTQYF.

This sequence joins TRBV7-2 and TRBJ2-7, with D hard to call. CDR3 size: 13 residues. Germline values: CDR1 SGHTA, CDR2 FQGNSA. V lost 4 bases and J 13 bases, leaving 20 bases between the germline ends. CDR3 in amino acids: CASSSQRDIFGYF. The CDR3 DNA reads as TGTGCCAGCAGCTCACAGCGAGACATCTTCGGATACTTC.

The chain carries TRBV28 and TRBJ1-5; D remains ambiguous. The germline gives CDR1 MDHEN, CDR2 SYDVKM. The CDR3 length is 16 residues. Trimming took 6 bases from V and 7 from J, leaving 22 bases between them. This CDR3 is CASRPPLVGRWQPQHF. CDR3 DNA: TGTGCCAGCAGACCCCCGTTGGTGGGGAGGTGGCAGCCCCAGCATTTT.

The chain couples TRBV5-4 to TRBJ1-1; 8 nucleotides align to TRBD1. Trimming took 2 bases from V and 7 from J; bases not matched to a gene: 7. The CDR3 runs 14 residues. The germline V gene has CDR1 SGHNT and CDR2 YYREEE (reference sequence). The DNA of the CDR3 is TGTGCCAGCAGCTTTAGGACAGGGCTGGGTGAAGCTTTCTTT. The encoded protein is CASSFRTGLGEAFF. The whole variable domain, remainder taken from reference TRBV5-4 and TRBJ1-1, is ETGVTQSPTHLIKTRGQQVTLRCSSQSGHNTVSWYQQALGQGPQFIFQYYREEENGRGNFPPRFSGLQFPNYSSELNVNALELDDSALYLCASSFRTGLGEAFFGQGTRLTVV.

The chain uses TRBV28 and TRBJ2-1, with 9 positions matching TRBD1. Trimming took 5 bases from V and 5 from J; bases not matched to a gene: 10. Germline values: CDR1 MDHEN, CDR2 SYDVKM. The CDR3 length is 16 residues. The CDR3 spells CASSLLRQGGNNEQFF. CDR3 sequence (DNA): TGTGCCAGCAGTCTACTCCGACAGGGGGGAAACAATGAGCAGTTCTTC.

This clone came up once. The chain has TRBV7-6 and TRBJ2-7; D may be TRBD2 (5 bases). Germline V gene data show CDR1 as SGHVS and CDR2 as FNYEAQ. This CDR3 region has 16 residues. Deletions cut 5 bases from V and 0 bases from J, with 17 bases between. CDR3 sequence: CASSELLGESSYEQYF. The CDR3 region has the DNA TGTGCCAGCAGCGAATTGCTTGGGGAGAGCTCCTACGAGCAGTACTTC.

The chain combines TRBV25-1 with TRBJ1-1; the D gene is possibly TRBD1 (5 bases). V lost 1 base, J lost 6 bases, and 15 bases lay in between. The length of the CDR3 is 15 residues. Germline lookup yields CDR1 MGHDK and CDR2 SYGVNS. The chain's CDR3 is CASSESRMGRAEAFF. CDR3 nucleotides: TGTGCCAGCAGTGAATCCCGGATGGGGCGGGCTGAAGCTTTCTTT.

The chain couples TRBV5-6 to TRBJ2-1; TRBD2 matches at 7 bases. Germline lookup yields CDR1 SGHDT and CDR2 YYEEEE. J was trimmed by 4 bases and V by 2 bases; bases with no gene match: 3. The length of the CDR3 is 14 residues. The CDR3 protein is CASSFSSGYNEQFF. Here the CDR3 DNA reads TGTGCCAGCAGCTTCTCTAGCGGATACAATGAGCAGTTCTTC.

This clone has a count of ten or more. Different DNA sequences within this sample yield the same CDR3. The J gene is TRBJ1-1, the V gene TRBV2, with D maybe TRBD1 (5 bases). This CDR3 has 11 amino acids. From germline, CDR1 is SNHLY and CDR2 FYNNEI. Trimming shortened V by 7 bases and J by 4 bases, and 7 bases separated the two germline ends. CDR3 protein: CASKGSTEAFF. The CDR3 nucleotides read TGTGCCAGCAAGGGGAGCACTGAAGCTTTCTTT.

The V gene is TRBV25-1, the J gene TRBJ2-1; 8 bases fit TRBD2. The CDR3 has 14 residues. V shed 7 bases, J shed 7 bases, and the junction held 9 bases outside the gene matches. The germline CDR1 and CDR2 sequences are MGHDK and SYGVNS. The CDR3, as DNA: TGTGCCAGCACGGGAGGGGGGGAAAAAAATGAGCAGTTCTTC. It specifies CASTGGGEKNEQFF.

This clone was counted once. V gene TRBV29-1 combines with J gene TRBJ2-2, with D unclear. The CDR3 has 13 amino acids. Germline CDR1 SQVTM, CDR2 ANQGSEA. V was clipped by 7 bases and J by 6 bases, with 15 bases between them. CDR3 protein: CSADGMESGELFF. In nucleotides, the CDR3 is TGCAGCGCCGACGGTATGGAATCCGGGGAGCTGTTTTTT.

In its sample, this clone was seen once. The chain uses TRBV15 and TRBJ2-7; weak D call: TRBD2 (6 bases). The CDR3 loop spans 16 amino acids. Germline-derived CDR1 and CDR2 are LNHNV and YYDKDF (reference sequence). Trimming cost V 0 bases and J 1 base, with 13 bases left between them. The DNA of the CDR3 is TGTGCCACCAGCAGAGATAGGGTAGGGACTTCCTACGAGCAGTACTTC. This encodes CATSRDRVGTSYEQYF.

V is TRBV5-1 and J is TRBJ2-1; no firm D call. The V and J ends lost 0 bases and 9 bases respectively, with 10 bases between them. In germline, CDR1 is SGHRS, CDR2 YFSETQ. This CDR3 comprises 13 residues. In DNA, the CDR3 is TGCGCCAGCAGCTTGGAGGCCCCAACTGAGCAGTTCTTC. Translated: CASSLEAPTEQFF.

This clone was counted between two and nine times. The chain employs TRBV27 and TRBJ2-7; TRBD2 agrees at 10 bases. With V trimmed by 10 bases and J by 6 bases, 12 bases remained unmatched. The germline V gene has CDR1 MNHEY and CDR2 SMNVEV (reference sequence). The CDR3 spans 14 residues. The CDR3: CATSTGASGSEQYF. The CDR3 nucleotides read TGTGCCACGTCGACGGGGGCTAGCGGGAGCGAGCAGTACTTC.

The rearrangement links TRBV6-1 to TRBJ2-7, with unresolved D. The CDR3 runs to 11 residues. CDR1 and CDR2 (germline): MNHNS, SASEGT. The V end lost 7 bases, the J end lost 3 bases, and 7 bases lay between the germline ends. The CDR3 spells CASKEYYEQYF. The DNA of the CDR3 is TGTGCCAGCAAGGAGTACTACGAGCAGTACTTC.

CDR3 nucleotides: TGCGCCAGCAGTGAGAGGGGACAGGGGGCAATTGGGGCCAACGTCCTGACTTTC. It is translated as CASSERGQGAIGANVLTF. V usage is TRBV10-1 and J usage is TRBJ2-6; 12 bases agree with TRBD1. The V gene end was trimmed by 2 bases and the J gene end by 3 bases; junction bases not matched to a gene: 5. CDR1 is WNHNN, CDR2 SYGVQD, per germline (reference sequence). This CDR3 has 18 amino acids.

The rearrangement joins TRBV28 to TRBJ2-7; D may correspond to TRBD1 or TRBD2 (5 bases each). This CDR3 region has 16 residues. The ends were cut back, 5 bases at V and 5 bases at J, with 22 bases in the middle. Germline-derived CDR1 and CDR2 are MDHEN and SYDVKM. CDR3 nucleotides: TGTGCCAGCAGTCCGTCCCGGGACGGACGCAGTGACGAGCAGTACTTC. The encoded protein is CASSPSRDGRSDEQYF.

This clone has more than one count but fewer than ten. The chain has TRBV27 and TRBJ2-3; D not certain. V gave up 1 base and J gave up 4 bases, with 6 bases separating them. This CDR3 contains 13 residues. Germline V CDR1 and CDR2: MNHEY, SMNVEV (reference sequence). The CDR3 loop is CASSLFASDTQYF. The CDR3 bases are TGTGCCAGCAGTTTATTTGCGTCAGATACGCAGTATTTT.